This T cell receptor (beta chain) is drawn from a study of blood T cell repertoires in COVID-19. Clones were sequenced by immunoSEQ multiplex PCR, and TCRdb holds only the in-frame ones, with some missing. Among some 450,000 clones listed, about nine tenths were seen once. The CDR3 length is 11 residues. With 7 bases removed from V and 8 bases from J, the gap between germline ends came to 11 bases. The germline CDR1 and CDR2 sequences are LNHDA and SQIVND (reference sequence). This chain uses TRBV19 with TRBJ1-2; D not certain. Sample: peripheral blood. This receptor was identified in a woman aged 45-60 years with COVID-19, enrolled during active disease. The CDR3 protein is CASNDIGGYTF. CDR3 in DNA: TGTGCCAGTAATGACATAGGAGGCTACACCTTC.